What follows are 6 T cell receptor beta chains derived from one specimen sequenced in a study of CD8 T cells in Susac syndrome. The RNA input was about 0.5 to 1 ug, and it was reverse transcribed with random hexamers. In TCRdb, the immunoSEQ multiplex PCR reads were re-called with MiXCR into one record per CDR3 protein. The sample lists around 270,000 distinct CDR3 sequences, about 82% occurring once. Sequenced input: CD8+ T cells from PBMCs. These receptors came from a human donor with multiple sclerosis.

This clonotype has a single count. The CDR3 sequence is CASSLGYEGRETQYF. The CDR3 coding sequence is TGTGCCAGCAGTTTAGGGTATGAGGGGCGAGAGACCCAGTACTTC. This sequence joins TRBV27 and TRBJ2-5, with D possibly called TRBD1 or TRBD2 (5 bases each). V was pared by 2 bases and J by 4 bases, with 14 bases between. This CDR3 spans 15 amino acids. Per the germline V gene, CDR1 is MNHEY and CDR2 is SMNVEV (reference sequence).

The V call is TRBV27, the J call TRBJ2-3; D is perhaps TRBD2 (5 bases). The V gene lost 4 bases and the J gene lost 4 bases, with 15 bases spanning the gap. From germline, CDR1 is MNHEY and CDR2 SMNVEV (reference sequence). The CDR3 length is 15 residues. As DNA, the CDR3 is TGTGCCAGCAGTTCCCTATTGATCGGGGCAGATACGCAGTATTTT. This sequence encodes CASSSLLIGADTQYF.

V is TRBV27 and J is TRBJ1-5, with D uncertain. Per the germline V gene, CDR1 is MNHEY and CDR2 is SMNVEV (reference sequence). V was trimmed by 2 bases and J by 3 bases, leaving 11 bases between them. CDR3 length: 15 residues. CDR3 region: CASSLVAVANQPQHF. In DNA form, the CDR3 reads TGTGCCAGCAGTTTAGTAGCAGTTGCCAATCAGCCCCAGCATTTT.

CDR3 nucleotide sequence: TGCGCCAGCAGCCAAGATCCGTGGGCTAGCGGGAGCTCCTACGAGCAGTACTTC. This codes for CASSQDPWASGSSYEQYF. The chain couples TRBV4-3 to TRBJ2-7; 10 nucleotides line up with TRBD2. Germline V lookup: CDR1 LGHNA, CDR2 YSLEER. With 0 bases clipped from V and 0 bases from J, the junction kept 8 bases outside the gene matches. There are 18 residues in the CDR3.

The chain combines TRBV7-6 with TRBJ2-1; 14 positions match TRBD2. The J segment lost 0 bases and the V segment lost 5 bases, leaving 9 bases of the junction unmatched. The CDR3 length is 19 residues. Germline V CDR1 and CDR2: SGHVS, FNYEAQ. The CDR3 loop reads CASSPGLAGGAVSYNEQFF. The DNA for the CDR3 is TGTGCCAGCAGCCCCGGACTAGCGGGAGGCGCCGTCTCCTACAATGAGCAGTTCTTC.

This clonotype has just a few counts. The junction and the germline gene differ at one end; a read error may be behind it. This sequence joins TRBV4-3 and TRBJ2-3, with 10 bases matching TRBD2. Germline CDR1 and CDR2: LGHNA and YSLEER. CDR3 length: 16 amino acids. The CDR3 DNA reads TGTGCCAGCAGCCCTAGACTAGCGGGTAGCACAGATACGCAGTATTTT. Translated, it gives CASSPRLAGSTDTQYF.